This T cell receptor (beta chain) was identified in a study of cytomegalovirus exposure and HLA in healthy donors. PCR primers comprised 60 Vbeta and 13 Jbeta primers. The method was immunoSEQ multiplex PCR; TCRdb's version includes in-frame clones alone and lacks a portion of them. The table has under 200,000 clones, 75% to 85% seen once. The CDR3 has 14 residues. V shed 0 bases, J shed 5 bases, and the junction held 1 base outside the gene matches. From germline, CDR1 is SGHRS and CDR2 YFSETQ. Material for sequencing was PBMCs. The sequence was obtained from a girl aged 2 to 10 in good health and CMV-seropositive. The rearrangement joins TRBV5-1 to TRBJ2-2, with 7 nucleotides matching TRBD2. The CDR3 region has the DNA TGCGCCAGCAGCTTGGGGACTAGGACCGGGGAGCTGTTTTTT. Encoded protein: CASSLGTRTGELFF.